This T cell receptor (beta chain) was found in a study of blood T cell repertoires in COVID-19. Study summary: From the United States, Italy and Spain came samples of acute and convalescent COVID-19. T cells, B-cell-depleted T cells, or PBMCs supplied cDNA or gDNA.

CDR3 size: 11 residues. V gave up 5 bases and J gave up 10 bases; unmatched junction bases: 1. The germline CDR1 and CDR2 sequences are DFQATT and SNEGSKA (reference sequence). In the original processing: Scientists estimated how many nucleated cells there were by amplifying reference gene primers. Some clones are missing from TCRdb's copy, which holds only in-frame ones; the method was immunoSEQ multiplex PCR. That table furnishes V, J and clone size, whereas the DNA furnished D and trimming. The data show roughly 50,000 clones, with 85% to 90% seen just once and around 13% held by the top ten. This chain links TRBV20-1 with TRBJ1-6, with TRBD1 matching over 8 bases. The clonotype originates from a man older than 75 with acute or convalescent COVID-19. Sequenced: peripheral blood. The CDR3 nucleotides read TGCAGTGCTGGGACAGGCTCACCCCTCCACTTT. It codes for CSAGTGSPLHF.